This TCR beta chain stems from a study of PD-1 blockade in classical Hodgkin lymphoma. Whole-study findings and limits: It was reported that newly diagnosed patients had less baseline TCR diversity than healthy donors. Prior to therapy, complete responders displayed diversity much like that of newly diagnosed patients. By C4D1, CD4+ diversity increased significantly, especially in complete responders.

To note about this clone: The antigen is not known.

Assay used: immunoSEQ multiplex PCR; TCRdb lists only in-frame clones, some missing. The sample shows 37,000 or so clones, approximately 86% of them seen only once. Trimming cost V 4 bases and J 4 bases; bases outside gene matches: 8. The CDR3 runs to 17 residues. The germline CDR1 and CDR2 sequences are SGHRS and YFSETQ. Each patient experienced a relapse that followed autologous stem cell transplantation, and brentuximab vedotin exposure varied. The V call is TRBV5-1, the J call TRBJ2-2, with 12 bases identical to TRBD2. The sequencing here drew on peripheral blood mononuclear cells (PBMCs), taken before the second cycle of nivolumab. This clonotype was sampled from a human donor with classical Hodgkin lymphoma. The CDR3 coding sequence is TGCGCCAGCAGCCCGACGACTAGCGGGAGAGGCACCGGGGAGCTGTTTTTT. This gives the protein CASSPTTSGRGTGELFF. The entire variable domain, with the rest obtained from reference TRBV5-1 and TRBJ2-2, is as follows: KAGVTQTPRYLIKTRGQQVTLSCSPISGHRSVSWYQQTPGQGLQFLFEYFSETQRNKGNFPGRFSGRQFSNSRSEMNVSTLELGDSALYLCASSPTTSGRGTGELFFGEGSRLTVL.